This TCR beta chain is drawn from a study of OX40 agonist ivuxolimab in advanced cancers. Study as a whole: Recorded diagnoses for dose-escalation patients were hepatocellular carcinoma, melanoma, renal cell or head and neck cancer. Averaging roughly 60 years in age, with a range of roughly 23 to 80, the cohort was about 85% male.

The CDR3 is made up of 13 amino acids. The germline CDR1 and CDR2 sequences are SGHVS and FQNEAQ. J lost 5 bases, V lost 1 base, and 2 bases had no gene match. Generated by immunoSEQ multiplex PCR, the TCRdb table keeps only in-frame clones and is missing some. The sample contains over 55,000 clones, approximately 80% of which appear only once. A remark on this clone: No antigen is known for it.

Study findings and constraints: On average, CD8+ T cells showed a greater number of expanded clones than CD4+.

This receptor was identified in an adult with an advanced solid tumor such as melanoma, head and neck, liver or kidney cancer. The source was CD4+ or CD8+ T cells sorted from blood, collected in a trial of the OX40 agonist ivuxolimab. The chain links TRBV7-8 to TRBJ2-7; 7 nucleotides agree with TRBD2. The CDR3 is CASSLEGRDEQYF. The CDR3 region has the DNA TGTGCCAGCAGCTTAGAAGGGAGGGACGAGCAGTACTTC.